This T cell receptor (beta chain) came from a study of shared clonotypes between healthy human individuals. Study overall: Two women and a few men aged 18 to 49 served as donors. Each donor's CD4 naive and CD4 memory cells filled three plates apiece, CD8 naive two, and CD8 memory one.

Naive CD8 cells comprised CD45RO-negative, CCR7-positively selected cells, excluding terminally differentiated effector memory CD45RA+ cells. Recent vaccinations or acute infections were absent in the healthy HIV-negative adult donors. The authors' processing: Without quality scores, immunoSEQ junctional reads could not be filtered like full-length reads. Produced via immunoSEQ multiplex PCR; TCRdb's table is partial and in-frame only. V and J calls and clone size are copied from that table; D and trimming were computed from the DNA. The repertoire has more than 550,000 clones, about 92% of them found once; the top ten carry 20% to 25%. The CDR3 consists of 11 residues. Germline V gene sequence: CDR1 SGHAT, CDR2 FQNNGV. V lost 3 bases and J lost 6, with 2 bases in between.

The sequencing input was naive CD8+ T cells sorted from blood. The receptor was derived from a man aged 30 to 45 in good health. The gene calls are TRBV11-2 and TRBJ2-2; D unresolved. The chain's CDR3 is CASSFAGELFF. The DNA for the CDR3 is TGTGCCAGCAGCTTCGCCGGGGAGCTGTTTTTT. Supplemented by reference TRBV11-2 and TRBJ2-2, the full variable domain reads EAGVAQSPRYKIIEKRQSVAFWCNPISGHATLYWYQQILGQGPKLLIQFQNNGVVDDSQLPKDRFSAERLKGVDSTLKIQPAKLEDSAVYLCASSFAGELFFGEGSRLTVL.